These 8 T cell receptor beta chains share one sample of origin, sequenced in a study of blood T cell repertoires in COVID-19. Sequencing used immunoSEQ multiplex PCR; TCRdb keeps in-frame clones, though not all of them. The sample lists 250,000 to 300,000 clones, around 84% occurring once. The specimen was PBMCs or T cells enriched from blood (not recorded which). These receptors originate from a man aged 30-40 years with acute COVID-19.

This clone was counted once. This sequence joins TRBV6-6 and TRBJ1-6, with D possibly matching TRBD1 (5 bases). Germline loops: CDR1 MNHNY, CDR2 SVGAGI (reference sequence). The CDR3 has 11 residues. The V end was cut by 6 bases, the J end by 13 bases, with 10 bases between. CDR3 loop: CASRDPGPLHF. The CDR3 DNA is TGTGCCAGCAGAGACCCAGGGCCCCTCCACTTT.

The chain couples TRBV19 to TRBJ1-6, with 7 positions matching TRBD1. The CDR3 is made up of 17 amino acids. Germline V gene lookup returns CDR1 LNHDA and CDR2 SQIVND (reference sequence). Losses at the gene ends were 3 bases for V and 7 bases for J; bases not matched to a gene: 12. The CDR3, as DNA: TGTGCCAGTAGTATCCCCCGGGCAGGGGGTGGAAATTCACCCCTCCACTTT. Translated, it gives CASSIPRAGGGNSPLHF.

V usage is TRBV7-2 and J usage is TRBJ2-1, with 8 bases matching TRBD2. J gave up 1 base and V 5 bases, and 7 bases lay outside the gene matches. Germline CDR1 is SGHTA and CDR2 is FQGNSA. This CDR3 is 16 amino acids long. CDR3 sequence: CASSEHSGGSYNEQFF. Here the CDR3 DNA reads TGTGCCAGCAGCGAACACTCGGGGGGGTCCTACAATGAGCAGTTCTTC.

The CDR3 is CSASTGGLYEQFF. CDR3 DNA: TGCAGTGCTAGTACTGGGGGCCTCTATGAGCAGTTCTTC. The chain has TRBV20-1 and TRBJ2-1; tentative D call: TRBD1 (6 bases). V was trimmed by 3 bases and J by 8 bases, leaving 14 bases between them. The CDR3 spans 13 residues. Germline CDR1 is DFQATT and CDR2 is SNEGSKA (reference sequence).

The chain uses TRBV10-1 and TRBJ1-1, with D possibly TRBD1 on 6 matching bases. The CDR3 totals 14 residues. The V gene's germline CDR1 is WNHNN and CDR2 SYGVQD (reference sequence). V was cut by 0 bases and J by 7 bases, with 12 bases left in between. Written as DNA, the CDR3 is TGCGCCAGCAGTGAGTCACTGGGGGCGAATGAAGCTTTCTTT. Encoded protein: CASSESLGANEAFF.

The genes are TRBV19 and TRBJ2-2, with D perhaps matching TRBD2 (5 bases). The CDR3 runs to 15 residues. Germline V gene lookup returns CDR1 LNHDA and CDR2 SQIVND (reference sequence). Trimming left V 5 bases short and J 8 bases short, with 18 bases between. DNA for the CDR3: TGTGCCAGTAGTCCTAGCTCTGGTAGTCGGGGGGAGCTGTTTTTT. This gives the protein CASSPSSGSRGELFF.

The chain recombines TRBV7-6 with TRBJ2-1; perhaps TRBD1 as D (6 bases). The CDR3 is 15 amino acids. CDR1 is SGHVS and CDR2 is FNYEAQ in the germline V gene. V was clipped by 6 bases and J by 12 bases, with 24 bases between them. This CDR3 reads CASSSPGQQRLGQFF. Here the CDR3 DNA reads TGTGCCAGCAGTTCGCCGGGACAACAACGGTTGGGGCAGTTCTTC.

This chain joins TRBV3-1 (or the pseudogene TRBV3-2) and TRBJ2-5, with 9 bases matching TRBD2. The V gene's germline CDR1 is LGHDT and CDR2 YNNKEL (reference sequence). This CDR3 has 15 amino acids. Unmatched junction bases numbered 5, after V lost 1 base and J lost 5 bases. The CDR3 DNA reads TGTGCCAGCAGCCAAGCTGCGGGGGGGCTGGAGACCCAGTACTTC. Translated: CASSQAAGGLETQYF.